The entry below gives a single TCR beta chain sequence along with its context. Its target is not known. The CDR3 has 16 residues. In germline, CDR1 is MNHNS, CDR2 SASEGT. V shed 7 bases and J shed 0 bases, with 16 bases lying between them. The data belong to a study of T-cell reconstitution after alpha-beta-depleted transplantation in children. Findings of the study overall: Several patients had high TCRbeta diversity at day 60; it came from surviving recipient T cells and thymic progenitors.

The library targeted TCRbeta and was prepared with unique molecular identifiers. MiXCR, run by TCRdb on the PCR reads, gives a single entry per CDR3 protein. This table has around 110,000 distinct CDR3 sequences, about 9.4% appearing once. This chain uses TRBV6-1 with TRBJ1-3; maybe TRBD1 (6 bases). The TCR sequence derives from a boy between 2 and 10 years old with acute lymphoblastic leukemia, due to receive a stem cell transplant. This sample comprised PBMCs, obtained before TCRalphabeta/CD19-depleted stem cell transplant. The CDR3 here is CASISRRGISGNTIYF. CDR3 nucleotide sequence: TGTGCCAGCATCTCTCGGAGGGGGATCTCTGGAAACACCATATATTTT.